This is a list of T cell receptor beta chains from one sample in a study of T cell changes during pregnancy in multiple sclerosis. This table comes from immunoSEQ multiplex PCR, and its TCRdb copy is limited to in-frame clones, with some not included. This table has approximately 50,000 clones, about nine tenths appearing once. The starting material was CD4+ T cells from peripheral blood mononuclear cells, obtained after pregnancy. These receptor sequences come from a female donor in good health, enrolled as a control in a pregnancy study. The CDR3 runs from the conserved cysteine through the conserved F or W. D genes are given only for firm matches. Not every row has a clone size; where given, it reads once, few, many or a size class.

TRBV7-2	TRBD2	TRBJ2-7	.	TGTGCCAGCAGCTTCGGCGGGGGAGGATACGAGCAGTACTTC	CASSFGGGGYEQYF
TRBV21-1	.	TRBJ2-3	.	TGTGCCAGCAGCCAGCTAGCGGGAGGGTGCACAGATACGCAGTATTTT	CASSQLAGGCTDTQYF
TRBV27	.	TRBJ1-1	.	TGTGCCAGCAGACTTGGAGTGGAAGCTTTCTTT	CASRLGVEAFF
TRBV28	.	TRBJ1-5	.	TGTGCCAGCCACAGGGCAGGATACGACAATCAGCCCCAGCATTTT	CASHRAGYDNQPQHF
TRBV6-4	.	TRBJ2-1	.	TGTGCCAGCAGTGACTGGAAGGGGAATGAGCAGTTCTTC	CASSDWKGNEQFF
TRBV7-8	.	TRBJ1-6	.	TGTGCCAGCAGCTTAGTCAGGGATTCACCCCTCCACTTT	CASSLVRDSPLHF
TRBV4-1	TRBD1	TRBJ1-2	.	TGCGCCAGCAGCCCCGACAGGGGGCCAAACTATGGCTACACCTTC	CASSPDRGPNYGYTF
TRBV19	TRBD1	TRBJ1-1	.	TGTGCCAGTAGGAGAACAGGGGTCTCTGAAGCTTTCTTT	CASRRTGVSEAFF
TRBV7-3	.	TRBJ2-1	.	TGTGCCAGCAGCTTAGACTCTTCCCGTCACAATGAGCAGTTCTTC	CASSLDSSRHNEQFF
TRBV27	TRBD1	TRBJ2-3	.	TGTGCCAGCAAACAGGGGGCGATGGGTGATACGCAGTATTTT	CASKQGAMGDTQYF
TRBV2	.	TRBJ1-2	.	TGTGCCAGCAGTGAAAGAGTTAACTATGGCTACACCTTC	CASSERVNYGYTF
TRBV27	TRBD2	TRBJ2-1	.	TGTGCCAGCCGTCCCGGGACGGGACTAGCGGGAGGGTTGACCAATGAGCAGTTCTTC	CASRPGTGLAGGLTNEQFF
TRBV30	.	TRBJ1-1	.	TGTGCCTGGAGTGTACGACTGGCCGACACTGAAGCTTTCTTT	CAWSVRLADTEAFF
TRBV9	.	TRBJ2-2	once	TGTGCCAGCAGCTCCAGGACAGAACCGAACACCGGGGAGCTGTTTTTT	CASSSRTEPNTGELFF
TRBV6-1	TRBD2	TRBJ2-7	.	TGTGCCAGCAGCGAAATCCAACTAGCGGGCAATTCCTACGAGCAGTACTTC	CASSEIQLAGNSYEQYF
TRBV5-4	.	TRBJ1-1	.	TGTGCCAGCAGTGACAGACGTGGGGTGAACACTGAAGCTTTCTTT	CASSDRRGVNTEAFF
TRBV5-1	.	TRBJ1-2	.	TGCGCCAGCAGCTTAGGGACATTTCGCACCATTAACTATGGCTACACCTTC	CASSLGTFRTINYGYTF
TRBV5-6	.	TRBJ2-1	.	TGTGCCAGCAGCTCCTACGTCGGTTATGAGCAGTTCTTC	CASSSYVGYEQFF
TRBV6-5	TRBD2	TRBJ2-7	.	TGTGCCAGCAGTTACGTAGCGGGGAACTACGAGCAGTACTTC	CASSYVAGNYEQYF
TRBV18	TRBD1	TRBJ1-1	.	TGTGCCAGCTCCCGGCAGGGGGCTACTGAAGCTTTCTTT	CASSRQGATEAFF
TRBV15	.	TRBJ1-2	.	TGTGCCACCAGCAGGACCCGGGACAATGGCTACACCTTC	CATSRTRDNGYTF
TRBV5-1	.	TRBJ2-1	.	TGCGCCAGCAGCCCCCCTAGAGATGAGCAGTTCTTC	CASSPPRDEQFF
TRBV21-1	.	TRBJ1-5	.	TGTGCCAGCAGCAAGAGGAACAGGGAGGGAAGCAATCAGCCCCAGCATTTT	CASSKRNREGSNQPQHF
TRBV11-3	TRBD2	TRBJ2-1	.	TGTGCCAGCAGCTTAGAGGGGAGAATAGCGGGTCCCTACAATGAGCAGTTCTTC	CASSLEGRIAGPYNEQFF
TRBV5-1	.	TRBJ2-3	.	TGCGCCAGCAGCTTGGCGACTAGCACAGATACGCAGTATTTT	CASSLATSTDTQYF
TRBV7-9	.	TRBJ1-5	.	TGTGCCAGCAGCTTAGGCGATAGAAATCAGCCCCAGCATTTT	CASSLGDRNQPQHF
TRBV9	.	TRBJ1-2	once	TGTGCCAGCAGCATCCAGACGGGGTATGGCTACACCTTC	CASSIQTGYGYTF
TRBV2	TRBD1	TRBJ2-5	.	TGTGCCAGCAGTGACAGGGGGGAGACCCAGTACTTC	CASSDRGETQYF
TRBV19	TRBD1	TRBJ1-5	.	TGTGCCAGTAGTATAGATCCGAAAATGGGACAGGTAAATCAGCCCCAGCATTTT	CASSIDPKMGQVNQPQHF
TRBV7-2	TRBD1	TRBJ1-5	.	TGTGCCAGCAGTTCTAGACAGGGGGCCGGAACCCAGCATTTT	CASSSRQGAGTQHF
TRBV5-4	TRBD1	TRBJ1-2	.	TGTGCCAGCAGCTTGGCTCAGGGGGCGGGTGGCTACACCTTC	CASSLAQGAGGYTF
TRBV5-3	.	TRBJ2-1	.	TGTGCCAGAAGCCCCTCGGACGAGCGGTACAATGAGCAGTTCTTC	CARSPSDERYNEQFF
TRBV19	TRBD1	TRBJ1-5	.	TGTGCCAGTAGTATTAGGGGACAGGGGGCGACCCAGCCCCAGCATTTT	CASSIRGQGATQPQHF
TRBV27	TRBD2	TRBJ2-3	.	TGTGCCAGCAGTACTAGCGAAAGAGATACGCAGTATTTT	CASSTSERDTQYF
TRBV6-1	TRBD2	TRBJ2-7	.	TGTGCCAGCAGTGAGACTAGCGGGCCTGAGGAGCAGTACTTC	CASSETSGPEEQYF
TRBV2	.	TRBJ2-5	.	TGTGCCAGCAGTGAAGGGCAGACCCAGTACTTC	CASSEGQTQYF
TRBV27	TRBD2	TRBJ2-3	.	TGTGCCAGCAGCCTTCTAGCGGGTCCAGATACGCAGTATTTT	CASSLLAGPDTQYF
TRBV5-1	.	TRBJ2-3	.	TGCGCCAGCAGCTTAGCTACCCTAATCACAGATACGCAGTATTTT	CASSLATLITDTQYF
TRBV27	.	TRBJ1-3	.	TGTGCCAGCAGTACGCTTCAGGGGACCTCTGGAAACACCATATATTTT	CASSTLQGTSGNTIYF
TRBV7-9	TRBD2	TRBJ2-3	.	TGTGCCAGCAGGCCTCCCGGGACTAGCGGGAGGAAAATTCCAGATACGCAGTATTTT	CASRPPGTSGRKIPDTQYF
TRBV11-2	TRBD2	TRBJ2-2	.	TGTGCCAGCAGCCCCGACTTGGAGCGGGGGATCCTCGGGGAGCTGTTTTTT	CASSPDLERGILGELFF
TRBV5-1	TRBD2	TRBJ2-1	.	TGCGCCAGCAGCGTGACTAGCGGGAGCTCCTACAATGAGCAGTTCTTC	CASSVTSGSSYNEQFF
TRBV19	.	TRBJ1-3	.	TGTGCCAGTACGGAGCAGGGTGGAAACACCATATATTTT	CASTEQGGNTIYF
TRBV5-1	TRBD2	TRBJ2-5	.	TGCGCCAGCAGCTTGGGACTAGCGGGAGGGTACCAAGAGACCCAGTACTTC	CASSLGLAGGYQETQYF
TRBV20-1	.	TRBJ2-1	.	TGCAGTGCTAGAGATCAAAATGAGCAGTTCTTC	CSARDQNEQFF
TRBV7-9	.	TRBJ1-1	.	TGTGCCAGCAGCTCTTACAGAGTGAACACTGAAGCTTTCTTT	CASSSYRVNTEAFF
TRBV5-1	.	TRBJ2-7	.	TGCGCCAGCAGCACGGGACATACCTCCTACGAGCAGTACTTC	CASSTGHTSYEQYF
TRBV5-1	TRBD1	TRBJ1-5	.	TGCGCCAGCAGCCAGGGACAGCTCAATCAGCCCCAGCATTTT	CASSQGQLNQPQHF